Listed below are T cell receptor beta chains from one sample, sequenced in a study of shared clonotypes between healthy human individuals. Here immunoSEQ multiplex PCR was the method, and the copy in TCRdb shows in-frame clones only, minus some. The data hold approximately 2.4 million clones, with approximately 96% observed a single time. The sequencing sample was made of naive CD4+ T cells sorted from blood. The receptor set was obtained from a man aged 18 to 35 in good health. Both conserved end residues are part of each CDR3. D genes are given only for firm matches. Size is omitted from some rows. Given values are once, few, many or a class for expanded clones.

TRBV5-4	few	-	TRBJ1-2	CASRYESPTTGYTF
TRBV15	-	TRBD2	TRBJ2-3	CATSRRGGGTDTQYF
TRBV27	-	TRBD2	TRBJ2-3	CASSPAGTTSPLSTDTQYF
TRBV6-1	-	TRBD2	TRBJ2-7	CASSEASGRRRDYEQYF
TRBV11-2	-	-	TRBJ2-5	CASSLDRAGRQETQYF
TRBV7-6	-	TRBD2	TRBJ2-3	CASSLGQRGGSDTQYF
TRBV7-2	-	TRBD2	TRBJ2-7	CASSSQTSGRDEQYF
TRBV2	-	-	TRBJ1-4	CASRNTGMPATNEKLFF
TRBV4-1	-	-	TRBJ1-6	CASSQAGRTLHF
TRBV5-6	-	TRBD1	TRBJ2-7	CASSLGQGPYEQYF
TRBV6-5	once	-	TRBJ2-3	CASSYVGDTQYF
TRBV7-8	-	TRBD1	TRBJ1-2	CASSLTGPDGYTF
TRBV18	-	-	TRBJ1-6	CASSPQGYNSPLHF
TRBV30	-	TRBD1	TRBJ1-5	CAWRQGKGNQPQHF
TRBV5-8	-	-	TRBJ1-4	CASSTGRGPNEKLFF
TRBV7-2	-	-	TRBJ1-1	CASSSTGTIPNTEAFF